This entry lists 27 T cell receptor beta chains sequenced from one sample in a study of cytomegalovirus exposure and HLA in healthy donors. Vbeta (60) and Jbeta (13) primers were used in the PCR. Sequencing was performed with immunoSEQ multiplex PCR; in TCRdb, only in-frame clones are kept and a portion is missing. In the table there are about 70,000 clones, roughly 71% of which are singletons. The sequencing sample was made of PBMCs. The receptors were sampled from a woman aged 55 to 70 in good health and CMV-seropositive.

The CDR3 region has the DNA TGCGCCAGCAGTGATGACAGCCAAAATTCACCCCTCCACTTT. This encodes CASSDDSQNSPLHF. The chain joins TRBV5-1 to TRBJ1-6, with TRBD1 as a possible D gene (5 bases). Per the germline V gene, CDR1 is SGHRS and CDR2 is YFSETQ. The CDR3 is made up of 14 amino acids. V lost 5 bases and J lost 7, with 13 bases in between.

The chain has TRBV27 and TRBJ2-7; the D gene is possibly TRBD1 (6 bases). Per germline, CDR1 MNHEY and CDR2 SMNVEV (reference sequence). V was shortened by 6 bases and J by 3 bases, with 27 bases between the two germline ends. CDR3 length: 18 residues. In nucleotides, the CDR3 is TGTGCCAGCAGCCCCGACAGGTCCGAGTACCCCCCCTACTACGAGCAGTACTTC. This codes for CASSPDRSEYPPYYEQYF.

This clone was observed once. The chain is built from TRBV9 and TRBJ1-6, with a possible D match to TRBD1 (6 bases). Germline V gene data show CDR1 as SGDLS and CDR2 as YYNGEE. The CDR3 covers 16 residues. Trimming cost V 2 bases and J 5 bases, with 14 bases left between them. CDR3 sequence: CASSVKGDLNNSPLHF. CDR3 coding DNA: TGTGCCAGCAGCGTTAAGGGGGACCTGAATAATTCACCCCTCCACTTT.

The J gene is TRBJ2-7, the V gene TRBV2, with a weak D call TRBD2 (5 bases). The CDR3 totals 13 residues. Germline V gives CDR1 SNHLY, CDR2 FYNNEI. V lost 4 bases, J lost 0 bases, and 7 bases lay in between. Here the CDR3 reads CASSAGISYEQYF. DNA of the CDR3: TGTGCCAGCAGTGCGGGGATCTCCTACGAGCAGTACTTC.

Worth noting for this clone: Mismatch with germline at one junction end may stem from a read error. The V call is TRBV27, the J call TRBJ1-2, with D unresolved. The V gene's germline CDR1 is MNHEY and CDR2 SMNVEV (reference sequence). The CDR3 is 12 amino acids. CDR3 DNA sequence: TGTGTCAGCAGTTTGACTGGCTATGGCTACACCTTC. Translated, it gives CVSSLTGYGYTF.

The chain carries TRBV2 and TRBJ1-4; perhaps TRBD1 as D (5 bases). The CDR3 is made up of 15 amino acids. Germline loops: CDR1 SNHLY, CDR2 FYNNEI. V was shortened by 5 bases and J by 3 bases, with 13 bases between the two germline ends. CDR3 coding DNA: TGTGCCAGCAGTAGATCAGGGTCGTCTAATGAAAAACTGTTTTTT. Its protein is CASSRSGSSNEKLFF.

Worth noting for this clone: Germline and junction disagree at one end, which may indicate a read error. The J gene is TRBJ1-2, the V gene TRBV6-4; D unresolved. This CDR3 is 11 amino acids long. Germline V lookup: CDR1 MRHNA, CDR2 SNTAGT. In DNA, the CDR3 is TGTGCCACCACTACCGAGGCCCGGGAATCCTTC. As protein: CATTTEARESF.

Only a few counts were recorded for this clone. The chain couples TRBV7-9 to TRBJ1-1, with D hard to call. V lost 3 bases, J lost 4 bases, and 12 bases lay in between. Looked up from germline, CDR1 is SEHNR and CDR2 is FQNEAQ (reference sequence). The CDR3 is 14 amino acids. The CDR3 here is CASSLYELGTEAFF. In DNA form, the CDR3 reads TGTGCCAGCAGCTTGTACGAGCTAGGCACTGAAGCTTTCTTT.

This chain connects TRBV5-1 to TRBJ2-3, with unresolved D. Trimming took off 4 bases at V and 0 bases at J, with 12 bases between the two ends. The CDR3 consists of 15 residues. Germline assignment: CDR1 SGHRS and CDR2 YFSETQ. This chain's CDR3 is CASSEKTTSTDTQYF. The CDR3 nucleotides read TGCGCCAGCAGCGAGAAGACAACTAGCACAGATACGCAGTATTTT. Combining the CDR3 with reference TRBV5-1 and TRBJ2-3 gives the whole variable domain KAGVTQTPRYLIKTRGQQVTLSCSPISGHRSVSWYQQTPGQGLQFLFEYFSETQRNKGNFPGRFSGRQFSNSRSEMNVSTLELGDSALYLCASSEKTTSTDTQYFGPGTRLTVL.

This rearrangement joins TRBV7-2 to TRBJ1-6; D is unclear. The CDR3 is made up of 14 amino acids. Germline CDR1 is SGHTA and CDR2 is FQGNSA. V lost 8 bases and J 13 bases, leaving 21 bases between the germline ends. The CDR3 DNA reads TGTGCCAGCGACGAACGGGCTTGGGGAGGGCCCCTCCACTTT. This sequence encodes CASDERAWGGPLHF.

This rearrangement joins TRBV28 to TRBJ1-2, with D unclear. Germline V gene lookup returns CDR1 MDHEN and CDR2 SYDVKM. This CDR3 contains 12 residues. V was cut by 5 bases and J by 4 bases, with 8 bases left in between. CDR3 DNA sequence: TGTGCCAGCAGTCCCCTTAGCTATGGCTACACCTTC. This encodes CASSPLSYGYTF.

The rearrangement links TRBV27 to TRBJ2-3; weak D call: TRBD1 (5 bases). CDR3 length: 15 residues. Per the germline V gene, CDR1 is MNHEY and CDR2 is SMNVEV (reference sequence). V lost 3 bases and J lost 0, with 10 bases in between. Here the CDR3 reads CASSLFSGSTDTQYF. The CDR3 DNA reads TGTGCCAGCAGTTTGTTTTCAGGGAGCACAGATACGCAGTATTTT.

With respect to this clone: The junction differs from germline at one of its ends, possibly a read error. This chain links TRBV30 with TRBJ2-3, with TRBD2 identical over 9 bases. The CDR3 has 14 residues. Per the germline V gene, CDR1 is GTSNPN and CDR2 is SVGIG (reference sequence). The CDR3 DNA follows: TGTGCCCGGAGCGGCGGGGGGGCCGTAGATACGCAGTATTTT. Its protein is CARSGGGAVDTQYF. Looking up the rest from reference TRBV30 and TRBJ2-3 gives the full variable domain: SQTIHQWPATLVQPVGSPLSLECTVEGTSNPNLYWYRQAAGRGLQLLFYSVGIGQISSEVPQNLSASRPQDRQFILSSKKLLLSDSGFYLCARSGGGAVDTQYFGPGTRLTVL.

The V and J genes are TRBV19 and TRBJ1-4, with no clear D. The V end lost 7 bases, the J end lost 7 bases, and 13 bases lay between the germline ends. CDR3 length: 13 residues. In germline, CDR1 is LNHDA, CDR2 SQIVND (reference sequence). The CDR3 nucleotides read TGTGCCAGTAACCTGGGTGAGGGTGAAAAACTGTTTTTT. The encoded protein is CASNLGEGEKLFF.

V gene TRBV19 combines with J gene TRBJ2-1; 12 bases fit TRBD2. V lost 5 bases to trimming and J lost 5 bases; unmatched junction nucleotides: 4. This CDR3 is built from 15 residues. Germline CDR1 and CDR2: LNHDA and SQIVND (reference sequence). CDR3 loop: CASSPWTSGDNEQFF. The CDR3 DNA reads TGTGCCAGTAGTCCGTGGACTAGCGGGGACAATGAGCAGTTCTTC.

There are many counts of this clone. The V gene is TRBV5-6, the J gene TRBJ1-4; D gene uncertain. Germline V CDR1 and CDR2: SGHDT, YYEEEE. The V and J ends lost 0 bases and 3 bases respectively, with 9 bases between them. This CDR3 is 15 amino acids long. CDR3 DNA sequence: TGTGCCAGCAGCTTGGGACGGAGATCTAATGAAAAACTGTTTTTT. As protein: CASSLGRRSNEKLFF.

This clone was seen only once. The chain carries TRBV29-1 and TRBJ2-5; no reliable D call. Germline assignment: CDR1 SQVTM and CDR2 ANQGSEA. Trimming stripped 4 bases from V and 4 bases from J, with 10 bases between. The CDR3 is 12 residues long. The CDR3 loop reads CSVVRLGETQYF. The CDR3 coding sequence is TGCAGCGTTGTCAGGTTAGGAGAGACCCAGTACTTC.

This clone was seen only once. The J gene is TRBJ1-2, the V gene TRBV30; D not certain. Trimming took 4 bases from V and 8 from J, leaving 14 bases between them. The CDR3 consists of 12 residues. The germline CDR1 and CDR2 sequences are GTSNPN and SVGIG (reference sequence). The CDR3 spells CAWTPPGRGYTF. Here the CDR3 DNA reads TGTGCCTGGACTCCCCCCGGTCGCGGCTACACCTTC.

The chain employs TRBV5-1 and TRBJ2-7; 11 bases line up with TRBD1. The germline V gene encodes CDR1 SGHRS and CDR2 YFSETQ. With V trimmed by 3 bases and J by 4 bases, 9 bases remained unmatched. The CDR3 has 16 amino acids. CDR3 in DNA: TGCGCCAGCAGCTCCTCCGGGACAGGGGGTATGTACGAGCAGTACTTC. Amino acids: CASSSSGTGGMYEQYF. Drawing the rest from reference TRBV5-1 and TRBJ2-7, the complete variable domain is KAGVTQTPRYLIKTRGQQVTLSCSPISGHRSVSWYQQTPGQGLQFLFEYFSETQRNKGNFPGRFSGRQFSNSRSEMNVSTLELGDSALYLCASSSSGTGGMYEQYFGPGTRLTVT.

The chain carries TRBV7-2 and TRBJ2-1, with 14 positions matching TRBD2. V gave up 4 bases and J gave up 6 bases; unmatched junction bases: 5. Germline-derived CDR1 and CDR2 are SGHTA and FQGNSA. The CDR3 is 16 amino acids. The CDR3 is CASSWIGTSGGNEQFF. The CDR3 coding sequence is TGTGCCAGCAGCTGGATAGGGACTAGCGGGGGCAATGAGCAGTTCTTC.

This clone appeared once. V usage is TRBV12-5 and J usage is TRBJ2-7, with D perhaps TRBD1 (7 bases). The CDR3 is 14 residues long. Trimming stripped 1 base from V and 7 bases from J, with 14 bases between. The germline V gene encodes CDR1 LGHNT and CDR2 FRNRAP. The CDR3 coding sequence is TGTGCTAGTGGTTTGGGACAGGGAGGAGGGGAGCAGTACTTC. Its protein product is CASGLGQGGGEQYF.

This clone was detected only once. An end of the junction differs from the germline gene, which may be a read error. The chain combines TRBV7-7 with TRBJ2-7; 8 bases line up with TRBD1. Germline V gene sequence: CDR1 SSHAT, CDR2 FNYEAQ (reference sequence). The CDR3 consists of 16 residues. CDR3 DNA: TGTGCTAGCAGCTTAGGGAAGTCAGGGGGCCTCCACGAGCAGTACTTC. It translates to CASSLGKSGGLHEQYF.

This chain links TRBV7-6 with TRBJ2-2, with D tentatively TRBD1 (5 bases). The CDR3 contains 16 residues. The germline gives CDR1 SGHVS, CDR2 FNYEAQ. V was pared by 5 bases and J by 0 bases, with 13 bases between. CDR3 sequence: CASSPPPGTNTGELFF. The CDR3, as DNA: TGTGCCAGCAGCCCCCCACCAGGGACGAACACCGGGGAGCTGTTTTTT.

J is TRBJ1-4 and V is TRBV5-4, with 9 bases aligning to TRBD1. V trimming: 0 bases; J trimming: 8 bases; junction bases outside the gene matches: 5. CDR3 length: 15 amino acids. Looked up from germline, CDR1 is SGHNT and CDR2 is YYREEE (reference sequence). Here the CDR3 DNA reads TGTGCCAGCAGCTTGGCCCCGACAGGGGGGGAAAAACTGTTTTTT. Its protein is CASSLAPTGGEKLFF.

This sequence joins TRBV30 and TRBJ2-2; D is possibly TRBD1 (5 bases). CDR3 length: 14 residues. Looked up from germline, CDR1 is GTSNPN and CDR2 is SVGIG (reference sequence). Trimming pared 1 base from V and 0 bases from J, leaving 6 bases between. CDR3 sequence: CAWSGGPNTGELFF. CDR3 coding DNA: TGTGCCTGGAGTGGGGGCCCGAACACCGGGGAGCTGTTTTTT. The whole variable domain, filled in from reference TRBV30 and TRBJ2-2, reads SQTIHQWPATLVQPVGSPLSLECTVEGTSNPNLYWYRQAAGRGLQLLFYSVGIGQISSEVPQNLSASRPQDRQFILSSKKLLLSDSGFYLCAWSGGPNTGELFFGEGSRLTVL.

This rearrangement joins TRBV19 to TRBJ1-4; D ambiguous. Germline V gives CDR1 LNHDA, CDR2 SQIVND (reference sequence). With 7 bases removed from V and 7 bases from J, the gap between germline ends came to 19 bases. There are 15 residues in the CDR3. The DNA of the CDR3 is TGTGCCAGTACCAGGTCCTCAGCTGCGGGTGAAAAACTGTTTTTT. Translating gives CASTRSSAAGEKLFF.

V gene TRBV13 combines with J gene TRBJ2-7; 9 bases are a match to TRBD1. Germline trimming cut 5 bases from V and 5 bases from J; bases unmatched to any gene: 10. This CDR3 contains 15 residues. Per germline, CDR1 PRHDT and CDR2 FYEKMQ (reference sequence). The CDR3 here is CASSPVDRGNNEQYF. CDR3 in DNA: TGTGCCAGCAGCCCCGTCGACAGGGGGAATAACGAGCAGTACTTC.